This T cell receptor (beta chain) emerged from a study of blood T cells in healthy people across ages. The CDR3 totals 11 residues. CDR1 and CDR2 (germline): SNHLY, FYNNEI. V lost 5 bases to trimming and J lost 13 bases, with 11 bases between them. Through a sample-barcoded 5' primer and a J-beta primer mix, a second PCR was run for roughly 6 to 11 cycles. TCRdb re-called the 5' RACE reads with MiXCR, one entry per CDR3 protein. This repertoire shows 450,000 to 700,000 distinct CDR3 sequences, 27% found once; its top ten account for about 18%. Only a few counts were recorded for this clonotype. Its matching antigen is unknown. A read error may explain this, as a much larger clone is one base away. General study findings and limits: What prevented conclusive comparison of naive and antigen-experienced cells was that PBMCs were unsorted. Older age coincided with a roughly linear decline in TCR beta diversity per million T cells. TCR beta diversity tracked closely with naive T cell percentage. One million T cells yielded diversity estimates that were considered underestimates.

The rearrangement uses TRBV2 and TRBJ2-2, with a weak D call TRBD2 (6 bases). The sequence was collected from a woman in her 70s in good health. The sample taken for sequencing was blood. In nucleotides, the CDR3 is TGTGCCAGCAGTTTGGGGCGGGGGCTGTTTTTT. As protein: CASSLGRGLFF.